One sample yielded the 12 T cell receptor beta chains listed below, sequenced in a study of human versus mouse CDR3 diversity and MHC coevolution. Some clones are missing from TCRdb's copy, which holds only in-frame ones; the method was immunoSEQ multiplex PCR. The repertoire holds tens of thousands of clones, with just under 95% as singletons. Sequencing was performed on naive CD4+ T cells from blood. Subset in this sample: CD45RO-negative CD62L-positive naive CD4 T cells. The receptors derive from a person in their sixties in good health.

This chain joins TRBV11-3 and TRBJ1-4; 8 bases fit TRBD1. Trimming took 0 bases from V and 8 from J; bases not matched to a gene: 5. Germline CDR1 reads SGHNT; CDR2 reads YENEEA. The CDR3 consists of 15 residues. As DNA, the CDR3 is TGTGCCAGCAGCTTAGAGGGGACAGGTCGCGAAAAACTGTTTTTT. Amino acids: CASSLEGTGREKLFF.

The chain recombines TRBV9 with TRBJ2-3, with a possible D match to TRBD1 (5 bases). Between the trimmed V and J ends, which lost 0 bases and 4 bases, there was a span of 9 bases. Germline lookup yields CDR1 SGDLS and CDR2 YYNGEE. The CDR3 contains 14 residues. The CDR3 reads CASSVGLGADTQYF. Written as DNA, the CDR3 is TGTGCCAGCAGCGTAGGTTTAGGGGCAGATACGCAGTATTTT.

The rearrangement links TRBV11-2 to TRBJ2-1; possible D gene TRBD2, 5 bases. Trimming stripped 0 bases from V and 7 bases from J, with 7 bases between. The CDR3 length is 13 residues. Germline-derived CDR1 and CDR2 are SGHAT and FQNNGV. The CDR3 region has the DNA TGTGCCAGCAGCTTAGATAGGGAGAATGAGCAGTTCTTC. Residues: CASSLDRENEQFF.

The CDR3, as DNA: TGTGCCAGCAGCCTTCTATCCTACGAGCAGTACTTC. Encoded protein: CASSLLSYEQYF. This sequence joins TRBV5-4 and TRBJ2-7; D unresolved. V lost 4 bases and J 1 base, leaving 6 bases between the germline ends. Germline V gene lookup returns CDR1 SGHNT and CDR2 YYREEE (reference sequence). The CDR3 sequence is 12 residues long.

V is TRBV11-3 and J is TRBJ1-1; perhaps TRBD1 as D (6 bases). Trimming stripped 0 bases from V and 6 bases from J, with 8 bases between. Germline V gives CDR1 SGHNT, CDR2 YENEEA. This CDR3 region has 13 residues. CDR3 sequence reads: CASSLDAGAEAFF. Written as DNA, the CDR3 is TGTGCCAGCAGCTTAGATGCAGGGGCTGAAGCTTTCTTT.

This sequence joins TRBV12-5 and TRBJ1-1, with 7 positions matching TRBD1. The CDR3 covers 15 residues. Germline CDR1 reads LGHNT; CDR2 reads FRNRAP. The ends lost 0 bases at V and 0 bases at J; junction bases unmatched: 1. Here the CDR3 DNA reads TGTGCTAGTGGTTTGGTACAGGGGATGAACACTGAAGCTTTCTTT. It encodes CASGLVQGMNTEAFF.

The DNA for the CDR3 is TGTGCCAGCTCACCAGGTTCAGCACTAGCTCGGGGCGAGCAGTACTTC. It specifies CASSPGSALARGEQYF. The chain couples TRBV18 to TRBJ2-5, with D possibly matching TRBD2 (6 bases). The J call is doubtful: the DNA matches TRBJ2-7 better. This CDR3 spans 16 amino acids. Germline lookup yields CDR1 KGHSH and CDR2 LQKENI.

CDR3 amino acids: CASSSSGSSYEQYF. Written as DNA, the CDR3 is TGCGCCAGCAGCTCTAGCGGCAGCTCCTACGAGCAGTACTTC. The chain uses TRBV5-1 and TRBJ2-7; 7 bases fit TRBD2. From germline, CDR1 is SGHRS and CDR2 YFSETQ. The CDR3 extends over 14 amino acids. V trimming: 3 bases; J trimming: 0 bases; junction bases outside the gene matches: 3.

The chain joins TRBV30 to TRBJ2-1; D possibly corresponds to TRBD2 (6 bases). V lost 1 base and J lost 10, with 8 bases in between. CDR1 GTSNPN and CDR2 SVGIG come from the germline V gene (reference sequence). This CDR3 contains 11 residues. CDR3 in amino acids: CAWSGGGEQFF. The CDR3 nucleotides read TGTGCCTGGAGTGGGGGAGGCGAGCAGTTCTTC.

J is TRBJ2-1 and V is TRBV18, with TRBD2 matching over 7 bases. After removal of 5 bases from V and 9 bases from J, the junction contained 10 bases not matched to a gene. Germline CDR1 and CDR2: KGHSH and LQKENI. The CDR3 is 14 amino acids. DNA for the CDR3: TGTGCCAGCTCAAGCGGGGAGGGCCGGAGTGAGCAGTTCTTC. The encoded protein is CASSSGEGRSEQFF. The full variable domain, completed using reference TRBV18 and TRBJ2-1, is NAGVMQNPRHLVRRRGQEARLRCSPMKGHSHVYWYRQLPEEGLKFMVYLQKENIIDESGMPKERFSAEFPKEGPSILRIQQVVRGDSAAYFCASSSGEGRSEQFFGPGTRLTVL.

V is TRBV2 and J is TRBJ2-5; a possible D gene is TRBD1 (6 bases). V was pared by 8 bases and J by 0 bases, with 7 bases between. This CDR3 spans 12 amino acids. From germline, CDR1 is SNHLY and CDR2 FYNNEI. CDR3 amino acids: CASGDNQETQYF. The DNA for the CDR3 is TGTGCCAGCGGGGACAACCAAGAGACCCAGTACTTC.

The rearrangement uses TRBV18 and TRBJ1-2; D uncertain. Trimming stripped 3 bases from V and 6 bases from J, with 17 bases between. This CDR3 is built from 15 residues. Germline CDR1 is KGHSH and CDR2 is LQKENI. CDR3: CASSPFRGSEDGYTF. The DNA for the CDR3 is TGTGCCAGCTCACCGTTCCGGGGTTCGGAGGATGGCTACACCTTC.